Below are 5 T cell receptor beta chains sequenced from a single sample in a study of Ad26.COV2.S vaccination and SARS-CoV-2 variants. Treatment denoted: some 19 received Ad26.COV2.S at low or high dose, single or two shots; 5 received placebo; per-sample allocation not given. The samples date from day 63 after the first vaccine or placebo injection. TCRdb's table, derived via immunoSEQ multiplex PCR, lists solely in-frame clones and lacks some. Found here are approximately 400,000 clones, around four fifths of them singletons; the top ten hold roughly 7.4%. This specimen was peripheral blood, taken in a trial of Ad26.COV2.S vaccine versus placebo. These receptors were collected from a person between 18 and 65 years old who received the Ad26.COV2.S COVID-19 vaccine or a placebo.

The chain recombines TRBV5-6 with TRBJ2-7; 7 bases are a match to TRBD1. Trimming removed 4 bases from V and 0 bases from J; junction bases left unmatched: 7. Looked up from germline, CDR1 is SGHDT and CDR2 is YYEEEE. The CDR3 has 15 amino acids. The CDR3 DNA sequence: TGTGCCAGCAGCGTCGCCGGGACAGCCTCCTACGAGCAGTACTTC. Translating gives CASSVAGTASYEQYF.

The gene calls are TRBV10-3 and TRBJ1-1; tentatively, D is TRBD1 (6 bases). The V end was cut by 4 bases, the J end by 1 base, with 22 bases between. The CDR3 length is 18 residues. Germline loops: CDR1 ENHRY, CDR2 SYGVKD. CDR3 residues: CAISGSGTGWYQNTEAFF. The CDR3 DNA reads TGTGCCATCAGTGGATCGGGTACAGGGTGGTATCAGAACACTGAAGCTTTCTTT.

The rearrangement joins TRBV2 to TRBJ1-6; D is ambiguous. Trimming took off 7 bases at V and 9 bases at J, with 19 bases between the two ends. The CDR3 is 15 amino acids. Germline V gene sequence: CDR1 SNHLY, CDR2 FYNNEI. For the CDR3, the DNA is TGTGCCAGCACACCCCAAACTTTTGGTGTTTCACCCCTCCACTTT. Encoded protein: CASTPQTFGVSPLHF.

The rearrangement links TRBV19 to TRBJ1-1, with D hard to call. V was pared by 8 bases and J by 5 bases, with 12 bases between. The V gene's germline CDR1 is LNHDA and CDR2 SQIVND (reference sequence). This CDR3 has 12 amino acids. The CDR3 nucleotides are TGTGCCAGTCAGAGGAGTTGGACTGAAGCTTTCTTT. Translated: CASQRSWTEAFF.

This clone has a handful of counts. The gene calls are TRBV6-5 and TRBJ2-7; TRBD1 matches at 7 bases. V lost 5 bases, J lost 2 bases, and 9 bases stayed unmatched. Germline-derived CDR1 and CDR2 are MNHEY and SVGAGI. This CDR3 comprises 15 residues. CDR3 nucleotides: TGTGCCAGCAGTCCAGACAGGGCTTTACCCTACGAGCAGTACTTC. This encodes CASSPDRALPYEQYF.